This T cell receptor beta chain is drawn from a study of blood T cell repertoires in COVID-19. Overall study context: T cells, B-cell-depleted T cells, or PBMCs supplied cDNA or gDNA.

Everyone who took part was about 18 to 90 years old, and they came from about 23 US areas. Sequencing used immunoSEQ multiplex PCR; TCRdb keeps in-frame clones, though not all of them. The repertoire has approximately 390,000 clones, 88% of them found once; the top ten carry about 2.1%. This CDR3 is built from 13 residues. Trimming left V 0 bases short and J 10 bases short, with 11 bases between. Germline CDR1 is SGDLS and CDR2 is YYNGEE. V is TRBV9 and J is TRBJ2-1; the D gene is possibly TRBD2 (6 bases). The source is a woman aged 35 to 49 with acute COVID-19. Specimen: PBMCs or T cells enriched from blood (not recorded which). The CDR3: CASSVERGTEQFF. CDR3 DNA: TGTGCCAGCAGCGTAGAACGGGGGACCGAGCAGTTCTTC. The full variable domain, rest sourced from reference TRBV9 and TRBJ2-1, is DSGVTQTPKHLITATGQRVTLRCSPRSGDLSVYWYQQSLDQGLQFLIQYYNGEERAKGNILERFSAQQFPDLHSELNLSSLELGDSALYFCASSVERGTEQFFGPGTRLTVL.